The 9 T cell receptor beta chains reported below all come from one sample, sequenced in a study of PD-1 blockade in classical Hodgkin lymphoma. TCRdb's copy holds only in-frame clones and misses some; the assay was immunoSEQ multiplex PCR. The table lists just under 100,000 clones, over 80% of them singletons, with 12% in the top ten. Each patient experienced a relapse that followed autologous stem cell transplantation, and brentuximab vedotin exposure varied. The sequencing here drew on peripheral blood mononuclear cells (PBMCs), taken at baseline. These receptors were obtained from a human donor with classical Hodgkin lymphoma.

This chain links TRBV6-5 with TRBJ1-2; 7 bases fit TRBD1. The J segment lost 6 bases and the V segment lost 2 bases, leaving 3 bases of the junction unmatched. CDR3 length equals 13 residues. Germline V gives CDR1 MNHEY, CDR2 SVGAGI. The CDR3 protein is CASSYRQGDGYTF. The DNA of the CDR3 is TGTGCCAGCAGTTACAGGCAGGGGGATGGCTACACCTTC.

The CDR3 bases are TGTGCCAGTAGTATAGGGACAGGGAACTATGGCTACACCTTC. Amino acids: CASSIGTGNYGYTF. The V call is TRBV19, the J call TRBJ1-2; 8 bases agree with TRBD1. CDR1 LNHDA and CDR2 SQIVND come from the germline V gene (reference sequence). CDR3 length: 14 residues. V lost 1 base and J lost 2; bases outside the gene matches: 0.

This CDR3 is CASSLAGGVNYGYTF. The CDR3 DNA reads as TGTGCCAGCAGCTTAGCAGGCGGGGTTAACTATGGCTACACCTTC. V usage is TRBV7-3 and J usage is TRBJ1-2; D is ambiguous. The germline V and J ends were trimmed by 2 bases and 1 base, with 11 bases remaining between them. CDR1 SGHTA and CDR2 FQGTGA come from the germline V gene. This CDR3 spans 15 amino acids.

The chain carries TRBV18 and TRBJ1-2; perhaps TRBD1 as D (5 bases). The CDR3 has 14 amino acids. The germline V gene has CDR1 KGHSH and CDR2 LQKENI. V was clipped by 0 bases and J by 5 bases, with 10 bases between them. This CDR3 reads CASSPPAGRYGYTF. CDR3 bases: TGTGCCAGCTCACCACCCGCAGGGCGGTATGGCTACACCTTC.

J is TRBJ2-7 and V is TRBV19, with D tentatively TRBD2 (5 bases). The CDR3 loop spans 13 amino acids. V was shortened by 5 bases and J by 0 bases, with 8 bases between the two germline ends. Germline V gives CDR1 LNHDA, CDR2 SQIVND (reference sequence). CDR3 nucleotide sequence: TGTGCCAGTAGTGAGAGGGCCTCCTACGAGCAGTACTTC. Its translation: CASSERASYEQYF.

The J gene is TRBJ2-7, the V gene TRBV19, with 8 bases matching TRBD1. The trim removed 5 bases at V and 3 bases at J, leaving 6 bases unmatched. Germline V CDR1 and CDR2: LNHDA, SQIVND (reference sequence). CDR3 size: 14 residues. The chain's CDR3 is CASSSRTGNYEQYF. In DNA, the CDR3 is TGTGCCAGTAGTTCCCGGACAGGGAACTACGAGCAGTACTTC.

The chain carries TRBV6-5 and TRBJ2-7; D is uncertain. The germline CDR1 and CDR2 sequences are MNHEY and SVGAGI. The germline V and J ends were trimmed by 5 bases and 3 bases, with 14 bases remaining between them. The CDR3 totals 14 residues. CDR3: CASSRVDGFYEQYF. Here the CDR3 DNA reads TGTGCCAGCAGTAGGGTAGACGGATTCTACGAGCAGTACTTC.

The chain is built from TRBV5-8 and TRBJ1-5; 11 bases are a match to TRBD1. Per germline, CDR1 SGHTS and CDR2 YDEGEE. The CDR3 has 18 residues. V lost 3 bases, J lost 0 bases, and 8 bases stayed unmatched. The CDR3 reads CASSSGTDRGHSNQPQHF. As DNA, the CDR3 is TGTGCCAGCAGCTCCGGGACGGACAGGGGGCATAGCAATCAGCCCCAGCATTTT.

This clone appeared a few times. The CDR3 region is CASSLRANTEAFF. The DNA of the CDR3 is TGTGCCAGCAGCCTCCGGGCGAACACTGAAGCTTTCTTT. The genes are TRBV7-2 and TRBJ1-1; D is uncertain. The CDR3 extends over 13 amino acids. The V gene lost 5 bases and the J gene lost 1 base, with 8 bases spanning the gap. Per the germline V gene, CDR1 is SGHTA and CDR2 is FQGNSA.